These T cell receptor beta chains were read from a single sample in a study of beta chain features in type 1 diabetes. Assay used: immunoSEQ multiplex PCR; TCRdb lists only in-frame clones, some missing. The repertoire includes some 200,000 clones, around 15% of them detected once, and about 0.08% sits in the top ten. Sequencing used naive CD4+ T cells from blood. These receptors all stem from a man aged 25-45 years with type 1 diabetes. The conserved cysteine and the conserved F or W are not part of the CDR3 here.

j_call v_call cdr3_aa
TRBJ2-4 TRBV6-1 ASTPTGSPADN
TRBJ2-1 TRBV13 ASSQGASEQF
TRBJ2-7 TRBV25-1 ASSLASYEQY
TRBJ1-2 TRBV21-1 ASSNKSTLGYGYT
TRBJ2-4 TRBV9 ASSVAGSPGAKNIQY
TRBJ2-1 TRBV5-1 ASSASGRDNEQF
TRBJ2-7 TRBV28 ASSLDQHEQY
TRBJ2-7 TRBV25-1 ASRRTGQAYEQY
TRBJ2-1 TRBV5-4 ASSLVSYNEQF
TRBJ2-7 TRBV7-9 ASSPGTVNYEQY
TRBJ2-6 TRBV28 ASSLSGANVLT
TRBJ1-2 TRBV6-5 ASKRDNGYT
TRBJ1-3 TRBV13 ASSPTGAGNTIY
TRBJ2-7 TRBV6-5 ASSWSQQGSVEQY
TRBJ1-3 TRBV4-1 ASSLRMGSGNTIY
TRBJ2-7 TRBV30 AWSVYLGQGSPYEQY
TRBJ2-5 TRBV10-3 AISEAGTKETQY
TRBJ2-7 TRBV27 ASSPSSGTEY
TRBJ1-2 TRBV28 ASSFFRNGYT
TRBJ2-2 TRBV19 ASRTPGQGNTGELF
TRBJ2-7 TRBV7-2 ASSSQGTSYEQY
TRBJ2-7 TRBV13 ASSHWTSGNTSYEQY
TRBJ1-4 TRBV29-1 SATGTANEKLF